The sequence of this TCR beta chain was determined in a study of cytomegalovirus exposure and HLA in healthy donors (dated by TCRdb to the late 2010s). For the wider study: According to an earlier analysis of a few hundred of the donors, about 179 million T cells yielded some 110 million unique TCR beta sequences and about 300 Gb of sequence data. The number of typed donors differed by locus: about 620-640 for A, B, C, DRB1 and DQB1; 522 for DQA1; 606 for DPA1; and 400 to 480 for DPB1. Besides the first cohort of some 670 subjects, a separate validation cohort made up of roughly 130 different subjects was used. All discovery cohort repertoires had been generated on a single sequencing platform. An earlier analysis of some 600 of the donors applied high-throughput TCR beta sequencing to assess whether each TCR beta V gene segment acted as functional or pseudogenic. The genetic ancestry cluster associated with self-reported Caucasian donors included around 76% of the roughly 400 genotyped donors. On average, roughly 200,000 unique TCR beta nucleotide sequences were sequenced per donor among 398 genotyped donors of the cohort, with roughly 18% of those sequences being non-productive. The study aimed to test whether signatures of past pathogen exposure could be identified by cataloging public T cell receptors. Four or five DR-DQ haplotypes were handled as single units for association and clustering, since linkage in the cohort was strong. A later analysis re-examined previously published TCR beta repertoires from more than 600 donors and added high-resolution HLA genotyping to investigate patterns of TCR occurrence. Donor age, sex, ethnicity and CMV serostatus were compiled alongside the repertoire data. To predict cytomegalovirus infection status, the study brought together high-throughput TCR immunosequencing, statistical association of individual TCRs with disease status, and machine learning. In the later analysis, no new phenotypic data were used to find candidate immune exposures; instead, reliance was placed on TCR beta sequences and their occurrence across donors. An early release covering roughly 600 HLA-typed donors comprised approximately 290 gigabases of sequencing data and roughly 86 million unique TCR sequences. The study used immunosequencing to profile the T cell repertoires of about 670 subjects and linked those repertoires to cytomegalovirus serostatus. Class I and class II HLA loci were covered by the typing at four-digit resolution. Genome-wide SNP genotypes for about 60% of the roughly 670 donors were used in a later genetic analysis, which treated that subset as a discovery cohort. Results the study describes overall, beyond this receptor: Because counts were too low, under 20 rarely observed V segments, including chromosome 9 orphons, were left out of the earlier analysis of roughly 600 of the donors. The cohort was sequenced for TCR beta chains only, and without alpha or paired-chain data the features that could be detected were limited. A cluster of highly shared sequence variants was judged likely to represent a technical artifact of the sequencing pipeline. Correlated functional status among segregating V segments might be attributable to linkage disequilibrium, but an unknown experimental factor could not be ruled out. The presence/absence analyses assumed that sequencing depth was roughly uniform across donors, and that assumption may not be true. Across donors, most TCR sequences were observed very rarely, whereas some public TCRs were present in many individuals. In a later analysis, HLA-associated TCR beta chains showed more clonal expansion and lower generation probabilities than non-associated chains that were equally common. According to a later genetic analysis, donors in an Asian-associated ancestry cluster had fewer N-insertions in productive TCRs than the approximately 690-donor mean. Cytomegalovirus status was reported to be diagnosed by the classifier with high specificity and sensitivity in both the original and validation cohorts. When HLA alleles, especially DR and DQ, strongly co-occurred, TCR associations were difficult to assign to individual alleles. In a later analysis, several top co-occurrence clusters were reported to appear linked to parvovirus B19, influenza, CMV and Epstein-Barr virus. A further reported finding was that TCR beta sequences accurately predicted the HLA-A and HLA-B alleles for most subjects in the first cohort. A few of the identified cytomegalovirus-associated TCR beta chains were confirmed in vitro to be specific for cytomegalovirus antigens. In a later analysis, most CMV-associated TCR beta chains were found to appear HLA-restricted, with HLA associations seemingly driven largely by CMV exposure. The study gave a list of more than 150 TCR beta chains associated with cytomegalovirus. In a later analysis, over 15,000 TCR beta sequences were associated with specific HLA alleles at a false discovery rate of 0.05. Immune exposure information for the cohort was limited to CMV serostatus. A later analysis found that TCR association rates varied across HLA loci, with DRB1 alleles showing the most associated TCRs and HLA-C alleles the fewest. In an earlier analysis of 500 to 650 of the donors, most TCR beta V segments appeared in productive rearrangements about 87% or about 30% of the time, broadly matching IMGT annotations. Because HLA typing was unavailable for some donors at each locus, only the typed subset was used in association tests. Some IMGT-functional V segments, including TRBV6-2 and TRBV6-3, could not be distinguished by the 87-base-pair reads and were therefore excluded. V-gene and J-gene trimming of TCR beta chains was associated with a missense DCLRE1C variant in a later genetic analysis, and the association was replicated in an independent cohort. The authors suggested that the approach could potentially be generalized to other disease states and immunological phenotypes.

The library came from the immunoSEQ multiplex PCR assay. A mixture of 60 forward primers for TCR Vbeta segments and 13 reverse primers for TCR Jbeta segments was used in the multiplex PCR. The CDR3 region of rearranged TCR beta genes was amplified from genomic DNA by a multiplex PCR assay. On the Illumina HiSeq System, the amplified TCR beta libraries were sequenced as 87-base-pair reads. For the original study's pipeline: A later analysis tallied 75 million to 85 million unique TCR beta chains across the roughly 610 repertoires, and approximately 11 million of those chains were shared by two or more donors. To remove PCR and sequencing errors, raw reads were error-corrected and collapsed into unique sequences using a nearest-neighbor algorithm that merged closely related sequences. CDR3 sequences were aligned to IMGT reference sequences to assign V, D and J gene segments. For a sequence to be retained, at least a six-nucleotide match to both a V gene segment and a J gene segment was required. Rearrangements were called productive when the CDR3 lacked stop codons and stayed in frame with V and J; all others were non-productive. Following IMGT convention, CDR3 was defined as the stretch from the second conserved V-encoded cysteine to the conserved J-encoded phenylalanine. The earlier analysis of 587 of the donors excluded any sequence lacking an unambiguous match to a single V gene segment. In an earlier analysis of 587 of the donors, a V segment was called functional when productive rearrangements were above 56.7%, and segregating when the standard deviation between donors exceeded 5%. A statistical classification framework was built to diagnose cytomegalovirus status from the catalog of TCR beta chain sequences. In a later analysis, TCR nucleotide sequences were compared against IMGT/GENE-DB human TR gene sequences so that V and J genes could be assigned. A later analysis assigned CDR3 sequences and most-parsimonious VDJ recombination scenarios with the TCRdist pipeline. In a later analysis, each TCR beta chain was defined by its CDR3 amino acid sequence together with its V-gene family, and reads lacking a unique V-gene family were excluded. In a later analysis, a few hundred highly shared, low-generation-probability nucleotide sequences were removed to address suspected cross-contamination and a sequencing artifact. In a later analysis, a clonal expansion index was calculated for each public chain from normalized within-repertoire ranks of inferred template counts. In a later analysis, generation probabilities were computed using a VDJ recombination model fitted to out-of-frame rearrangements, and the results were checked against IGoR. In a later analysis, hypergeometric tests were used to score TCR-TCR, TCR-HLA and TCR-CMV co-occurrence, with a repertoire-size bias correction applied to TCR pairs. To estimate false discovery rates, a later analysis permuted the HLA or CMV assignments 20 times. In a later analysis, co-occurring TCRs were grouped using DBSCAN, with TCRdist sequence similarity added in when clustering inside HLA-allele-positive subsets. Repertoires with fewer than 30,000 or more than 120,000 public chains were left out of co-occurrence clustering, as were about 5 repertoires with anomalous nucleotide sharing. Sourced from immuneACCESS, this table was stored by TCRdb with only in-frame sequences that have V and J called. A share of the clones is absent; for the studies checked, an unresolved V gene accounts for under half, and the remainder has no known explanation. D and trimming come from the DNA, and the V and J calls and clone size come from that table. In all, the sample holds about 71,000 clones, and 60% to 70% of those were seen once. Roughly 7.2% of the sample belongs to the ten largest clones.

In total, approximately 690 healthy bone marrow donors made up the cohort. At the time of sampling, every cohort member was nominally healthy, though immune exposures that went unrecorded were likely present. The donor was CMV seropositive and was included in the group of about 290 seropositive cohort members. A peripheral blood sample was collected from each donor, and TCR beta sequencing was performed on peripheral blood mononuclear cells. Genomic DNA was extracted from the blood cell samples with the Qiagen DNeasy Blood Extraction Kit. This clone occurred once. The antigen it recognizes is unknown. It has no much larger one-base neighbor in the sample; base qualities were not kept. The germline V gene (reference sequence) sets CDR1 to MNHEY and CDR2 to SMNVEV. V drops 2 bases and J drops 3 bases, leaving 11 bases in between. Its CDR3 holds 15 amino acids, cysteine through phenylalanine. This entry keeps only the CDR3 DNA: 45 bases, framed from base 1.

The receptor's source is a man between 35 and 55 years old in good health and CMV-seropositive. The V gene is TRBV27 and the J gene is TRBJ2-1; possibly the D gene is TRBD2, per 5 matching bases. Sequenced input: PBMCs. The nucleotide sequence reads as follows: TGTGCCAGCAGTTTAATCGTAGCGCACTACAATGAGCAGTTCTTC. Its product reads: CASSLIVAHYNEQFF.